The clone carrying this T cell receptor beta chain occurred many times. Antigen specificity is unknown. This entry is derived from a study of T cells in Graves' hyperthyroidism and ophthalmopathy. Study-wide results and caveats: Ophthalmopathy, which appeared later, was predicted by the model a median around 6 months before onset.

The length of the CDR3 is 17 residues. V was pared by 0 bases and J by 0 bases, with 12 bases between. Germline values: CDR1 SGHAT, CDR2 FQNNGV. Patients aged 18 to 65 had newly diagnosed hyperthyroidism that had lasted under 2 months. It was at first hyperthyroidism diagnosis, before any ophthalmopathy symptoms, that the blood sample was taken. Amplified TCR beta CDR3 regions derived from RNA transcripts. The TCR CDR3 first-round RT-PCR relied on the HTBI primer set. TCRdb used MiXCR to reprocess the multiplex PCR reads, holding one entry per CDR3 protein. The profile shows approximately 150,000 distinct CDR3 sequences, less than 10% of them singletons.

The source is a woman under 30 with Graves' hyperthyroidism that later progressed to Graves' ophthalmopathy. Sequencing used blood. This sequence joins TRBV11-2 and TRBJ1-3; D remains ambiguous. Written as DNA, the CDR3 is TGTGCCAGCAGCTTAGACAGGCGACGGAACTCTGGAAACACCATATATTTT. This translates into CASSLDRRRNSGNTIYF.